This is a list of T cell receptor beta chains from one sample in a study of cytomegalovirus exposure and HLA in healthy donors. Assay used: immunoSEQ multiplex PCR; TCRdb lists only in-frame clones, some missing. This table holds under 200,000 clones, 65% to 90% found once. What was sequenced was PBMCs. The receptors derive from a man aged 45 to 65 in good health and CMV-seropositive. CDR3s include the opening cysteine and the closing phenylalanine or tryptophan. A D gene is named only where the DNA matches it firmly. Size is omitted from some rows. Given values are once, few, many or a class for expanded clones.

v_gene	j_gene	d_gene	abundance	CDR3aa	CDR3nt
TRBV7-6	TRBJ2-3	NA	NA	CASSLGPSGTDTQYF	TGTGCCAGCAGCTTAGGGCCTAGCGGCACAGATACGCAGTATTTT
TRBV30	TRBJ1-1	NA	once	CAWSDGQDTEAFF	TGTGCCTGGAGTGATGGGCAGGACACTGAAGCTTTCTTT
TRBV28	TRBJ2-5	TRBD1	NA	CASSQTGGFRYQETQYF	TGTGCCAGCAGTCAGACAGGGGGCTTTCGGTACCAAGAGACCCAGTACTTC
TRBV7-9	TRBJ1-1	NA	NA	CASSFGPDSSGEAFF	TGTGCCAGCAGCTTCGGCCCGGACAGCAGCGGCGAAGCTTTCTTT
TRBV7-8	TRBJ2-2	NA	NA	CASSKPTGPNTGELFF	TGTGCCAGCAGCAAACCGACAGGACCGAACACCGGGGAGCTGTTTTTT
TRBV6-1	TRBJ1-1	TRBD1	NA	CASSAFGQGGNTEAFF	TGTGCCAGCAGTGCCTTTGGACAGGGAGGAAACACTGAAGCTTTCTTT
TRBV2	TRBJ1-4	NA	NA	CAAKPGRGDEKLFF	TGTGCCGCCAAACCCGGCCGGGGGGATGAAAAACTGTTTTTT
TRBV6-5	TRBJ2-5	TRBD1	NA	CASRSQGDWETQYF	TGTGCCAGCAGATCCCAGGGGGATTGGGAGACCCAGTACTTC
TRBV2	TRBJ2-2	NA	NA	CASSGGRGTAGELFF	TGTGCCAGCAGTGGTGGCAGGGGAACGGCCGGGGAGCTGTTTTTT
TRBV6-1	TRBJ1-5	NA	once	CASSETADSPQHF	TGTGCCAGCAGTGAAACGGCGGATTCCCCCCAGCATTTT
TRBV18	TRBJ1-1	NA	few	CASSRRGEEAFF	TGTGCCAGCTCACGCCGGGGGGAAGAAGCTTTCTTT
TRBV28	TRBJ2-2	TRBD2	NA	CASSFATGGTGELFF	TGTGCCAGCAGTTTCGCGACGGGGGGTACCGGGGAGCTGTTTTTT
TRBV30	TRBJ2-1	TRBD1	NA	CAWVEGGGYNEQFF	TGTGCCTGGGTAGAAGGGGGCGGTTACAATGAGCAGTTCTTC
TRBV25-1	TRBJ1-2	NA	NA	CASSLQGYGYTF	TGTGCCAGCAGTTTGCAGGGGTACGGCTACACCTTC
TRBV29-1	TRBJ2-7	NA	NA	CSVEDYKGTRGGEQYF	TGCAGCGTTGAAGATTATAAAGGGACCCGGGGAGGTGAGCAGTACTTC
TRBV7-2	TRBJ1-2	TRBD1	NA	CASTRTGQDNGYTF	TGTGCCAGCACCCGAACGGGACAGGATAATGGCTACACCTTC
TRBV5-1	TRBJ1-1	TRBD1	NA	CASSPLGQGLTEAFF	TGCGCCAGCAGCCCCCTCGGACAGGGGCTCACTGAAGCTTTCTTT
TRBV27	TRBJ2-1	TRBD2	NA	CASTGGRDYEQFF	TGTGCCAGCACGGGCGGGAGGGATTATGAGCAGTTCTTC
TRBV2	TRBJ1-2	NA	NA	CASSLQGSPNYGYTF	TGTGCCAGCAGTTTACAGGGCTCCCCTAACTATGGCTACACCTTC
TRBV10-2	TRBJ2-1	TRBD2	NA	CASRTGGTNEQFF	TGCGCCAGCAGAACGGGGGGGACGAATGAGCAGTTCTTC
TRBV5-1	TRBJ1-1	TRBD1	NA	CASSLTTGVNTEAFF	TGCGCCAGCAGCTTAACGACAGGGGTGAACACTGAAGCTTTCTTT
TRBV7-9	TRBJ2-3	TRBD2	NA	CASSFQPAGVDTQYF	TGTGCCAGCAGCTTTCAGCCAGCGGGAGTAGATACGCAGTATTTT
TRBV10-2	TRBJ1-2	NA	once	CASSDGVPRYGYTF	TGCGCCAGCAGTGATGGAGTGCCACGCTATGGCTACACCTTC
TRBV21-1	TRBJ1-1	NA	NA	CASSKVGGQGRVNTEAFF	TGTGCCAGCAGCAAAGTAGGGGGACAGGGAAGAGTGAACACTGAAGCTTTCTTT
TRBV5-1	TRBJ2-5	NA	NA	CASSWEQETQYF	TGCGCCAGCAGCTGGGAGCAAGAGACCCAGTACTTC
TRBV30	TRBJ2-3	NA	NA	CAINPGSAGADTQYF	TGTGCCATCAACCCGGGTAGCGCTGGTGCGGATACGCAGTATTTT
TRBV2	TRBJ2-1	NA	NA	CASREDSEQFF	TGTGCCAGCAGGGAGGACTCCGAGCAGTTCTTC
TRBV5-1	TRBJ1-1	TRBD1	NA	CASSWTDRFTEAFF	TGCGCCAGCAGCTGGACGGACAGGTTCACTGAAGCTTTCTTT